What follows are 29 T cell receptor beta chains derived from one specimen sequenced in a study of cytomegalovirus exposure and HLA in healthy donors. This PCR relied on a set of 60 Vbeta primers and 13 Jbeta primers. Sequencing was performed with immunoSEQ multiplex PCR; in TCRdb, only in-frame clones are kept and a portion is missing. The sample has 110,000 to 150,000 clones; over 65% are singletons. The sample comprised PBMCs. These receptors were obtained from a female donor in good health and CMV-seronegative.

This clone turned up a few times. The gene calls are TRBV6-5 and TRBJ2-7; 8 bases are shared with TRBD1. CDR3 length equals 15 residues. Germline V CDR1 and CDR2: MNHEY, SVGAGI. V lost 6 bases, J lost 6 bases, and 13 bases stayed unmatched. CDR3 coding DNA: TGTGCCAGCAGCCCTATGGGGACAGGTTTCGGCGAGCAGTACTTC. Its translation is CASSPMGTGFGEQYF.

In its sample, this clone was seen a few times. V usage is TRBV4-2 and J usage is TRBJ2-7; 11 bases map to TRBD2. In germline, CDR1 is LGHNA, CDR2 YNFKEQ. V shed 1 base, J shed 1 base, and the junction held 3 bases outside the gene matches. The CDR3 consists of 16 residues. The CDR3 DNA reads TGTGCCAGCAGCCAAGTGGGACTAGCGGCATCCTACGAGCAGTACTTC. Its protein is CASSQVGLAASYEQYF.

The chain is built from TRBV28 and TRBJ1-5, with 10 bases identical to TRBD1. CDR1 and CDR2 from the germline V gene are MDHEN and SYDVKM. V was clipped by 0 bases and J by 5 bases; unmatched bases: 4. This CDR3 has 16 residues. Written as DNA, the CDR3 is TGTGCCAGCAGTTTATGGCGGGACAGGGGATATCAGCCCCAGCATTTT. It codes for CASSLWRDRGYQPQHF.

V usage is TRBV7-2 and J usage is TRBJ2-3; D remains unclear. Looked up from germline, CDR1 is SGHTA and CDR2 is FQGNSA. Trimming cost V 0 bases and J 9 bases, with 10 bases left between them. This CDR3 is 13 amino acids long. CDR3 amino acids: CASSLAVLGTQYF. For the CDR3, the DNA is TGTGCCAGCAGCTTAGCTGTCCTTGGCACGCAGTATTTT.

This clone was recorded only once. J is TRBJ2-1 and V is TRBV19, with 13 bases that match TRBD2. Germline CDR1 is LNHDA and CDR2 is SQIVND (reference sequence). The CDR3 totals 15 residues. After removal of 6 bases from V and 4 bases from J, the junction contained 3 bases not matched to a gene. This CDR3 is CASRALAGGYNEQFF. The CDR3 nucleotides are TGTGCCAGTAGGGCACTAGCGGGGGGGTACAATGAGCAGTTCTTC.

This rearrangement joins TRBV28 to TRBJ2-5, with 12 bases aligning to TRBD2. The CDR3 length is 15 residues. J gave up 5 bases and V 4 bases, and 5 bases lay outside the gene matches. Looked up from germline, CDR1 is MDHEN and CDR2 is SYDVKM. The CDR3 sequence: CASSSQTSGGETQYF. Written as DNA, the CDR3 is TGTGCCAGCAGTTCCCAGACTAGCGGGGGCGAGACCCAGTACTTC.

The chain uses TRBV7-2 and TRBJ1-6, with 7 nucleotides matching TRBD1. V was clipped by 6 bases and J by 7 bases; unmatched bases: 15. This CDR3 is 17 amino acids long. Per germline, CDR1 SGHTA and CDR2 FQGNSA. This chain's CDR3 is CASSHRGGPQLNSPLHF. The CDR3 DNA reads as TGTGCCAGCAGTCATAGAGGGGGCCCCCAGTTGAATTCACCCCTCCACTTT.

The CDR3 DNA follows: TGTGCCAGCAGTGGTCGCGATACGGGACTATTAAATGAGCAGTTCTTC. It yields the protein CASSGRDTGLLNEQFF. The gene calls are TRBV27 and TRBJ2-1; 7 nucleotides align to TRBD2. The CDR3 is 16 amino acids. Germline V gene lookup returns CDR1 MNHEY and CDR2 SMNVEV (reference sequence). Trimming removed 5 bases from V and 7 bases from J; junction bases left unmatched: 14.

The chain has TRBV7-9 and TRBJ2-3; D not resolved. CDR1 SEHNR and CDR2 FQNEAQ come from the germline V gene (reference sequence). V was pared by 4 bases and J by 0 bases, with 8 bases between. CDR3 size: 14 residues. CDR3 sequence reads: CASSSGPSTDTQYF. In nucleotides, the CDR3 is TGTGCCAGCAGCTCCGGTCCTAGCACAGATACGCAGTATTTT.

The CDR3 DNA follows: TGTGCCAGCAGCGTTCTCGGGAGCTACACCTTC. Translation: CASSVLGSYTF. The gene calls are TRBV9 and TRBJ1-2; D is uncertain. V was trimmed by 2 bases and J by 9 bases, leaving 8 bases between them. The CDR3 runs 11 residues. In germline, CDR1 is SGDLS, CDR2 YYNGEE.

The CDR3 DNA follows: TGCGCCAGCAGCTGGGGACAGGGGGCGGCGAACACTGAAGCTTTCTTT. Protein sequence: CASSWGQGAANTEAFF. V is TRBV5-1 and J is TRBJ1-1; 12 nucleotides match TRBD1. V lost 3 bases to trimming and J lost 1 base; unmatched junction nucleotides: 4. CDR1 and CDR2 from the germline V gene are SGHRS and YFSETQ. There are 16 residues in the CDR3.

The chain joins TRBV10-1 to TRBJ1-1, with 9 nucleotides matching TRBD1. CDR1 is WNHNN and CDR2 is SYGVQD in the germline V gene (reference sequence). V trimming: 0 bases; J trimming: 2 bases; junction bases outside the gene matches: 7. CDR3 length: 17 residues. DNA for the CDR3: TGCGCCAGCAGTGAGTCCCGGGGGACAGGGCCTAACACTGAAGCTTTCTTT. Protein sequence: CASSESRGTGPNTEAFF.

This clone was detected a few times. The chain uses TRBV5-6 and TRBJ1-3; D unclear. V was shortened by 2 bases and J by 0 bases, with 9 bases between the two germline ends. This CDR3 has 15 amino acids. Germline values: CDR1 SGHDT, CDR2 YYEEEE. The CDR3 sequence is CASSFDTASGNTIYF. CDR3 bases: TGTGCCAGCAGCTTCGACACCGCCTCTGGAAACACCATATATTTT.

The rearrangement links TRBV14 to TRBJ2-3; 7 bases line up with TRBD2. V lost 3 bases and J lost 5; bases outside the gene matches: 11. The V gene's germline CDR1 is SGHDN and CDR2 FVKESK. The CDR3 has 16 residues. The DNA of the CDR3 is TGTGCCAGCAGCCACTTACTAGCGATCGGGGGAGATACGCAGTATTTT. Amino acids: CASSHLLAIGGDTQYF.

Comment on this clone: Other DNA sequences in this sample translate to the same CDR3. The chain links TRBV6-5 to TRBJ1-1; D ambiguous. The V end was cut by 2 bases, the J end by 0 bases, with 7 bases between. CDR1 is MNHEY, CDR2 SVGAGI, per germline. The CDR3 spans 14 residues. This chain's CDR3 is CASSYDRVNTEAFF. For the CDR3, the DNA is TGTGCCAGCAGTTACGATCGGGTGAACACTGAAGCTTTCTTT.

CDR3 in DNA: TGTGCCAGCAGTGGACGTACAGTGGACGAGCAGTACTTC. Amino acid sequence: CASSGRTVDEQYF. The chain is built from TRBV2 and TRBJ2-7; D uncertain. CDR3 length: 13 residues. Germline CDR1 SNHLY, CDR2 FYNNEI. Between the trimmed V and J ends, which lost 4 bases and 5 bases, there was a span of 12 bases.

The chain has TRBV6-6 and TRBJ1-2, with a weak D call TRBD1 (5 bases). The V and J ends lost 0 bases and 6 bases respectively, with 8 bases between them. CDR3 length: 13 residues. Per germline, CDR1 MNHNY and CDR2 SVGAGI (reference sequence). DNA of the CDR3: TGTGCCAGCAGTTACTCGGCAGGGCATGGCTACACCTTC. Translating it yields CASSYSAGHGYTF.

The rearrangement uses TRBV6-1 and TRBJ2-4, with 8 bases that match TRBD1. Looked up from germline, CDR1 is MNHNS and CDR2 is SASEGT. J lost 4 bases, V lost 10 bases, and 6 bases had no gene match. The CDR3 runs to 13 residues. The CDR3 here is CATSDRGKNIQYF. CDR3 sequence (DNA): TGTGCCACCTCCGACAGGGGAAAAAACATTCAGTACTTC.

V usage is TRBV6-1 and J usage is TRBJ1-3; D is possibly TRBD1 (6 bases). Germline CDR1 and CDR2: MNHNS and SASEGT. There are 15 residues in the CDR3. Trimming cost V 3 bases and J 4 bases, with 13 bases left between them. The CDR3 protein is CASSDPGVSGNTIYF. The DNA of the CDR3 is TGTGCCAGCAGTGACCCAGGGGTGAGCGGAAACACCATATATTTT.

V and J are TRBV5-1 and TRBJ2-3, with 10 positions matching TRBD2. Losses at the gene ends were 0 bases for V and 0 bases for J; bases not matched to a gene: 1. The germline V gene encodes CDR1 SGHRS and CDR2 YFSETQ. The CDR3 is made up of 16 amino acids. For the CDR3, the DNA is TGCGCCAGCAGCTTGGGTAGCGGGAGGAGCACAGATACGCAGTATTTT. Translation gives CASSLGSGRSTDTQYF.

J is TRBJ2-7 and V is TRBV5-4; 10 positions match TRBD1. Germline lookup yields CDR1 SGHNT and CDR2 YYREEE (reference sequence). V lost 0 bases and J lost 4; bases outside the gene matches: 7. The CDR3 runs to 16 residues. The CDR3 region is CASSLGLGTGDYEQYF. CDR3 DNA sequence: TGTGCCAGCAGCTTGGGTTTAGGGACAGGGGATTACGAGCAGTACTTC.

This chain links TRBV27 with TRBJ2-1, with 14 bases that match TRBD2. J lost 9 bases, V lost 4 bases, and 8 bases had no gene match. This CDR3 is built from 16 residues. Germline CDR1 is MNHEY and CDR2 is SMNVEV (reference sequence). CDR3 sequence (DNA): TGTGCCAGCAGTTCCTCGACTAGCGGGGGGGCGGGTGAGCAGTTCTTC. Its protein is CASSSSTSGGAGEQFF.

The V call is TRBV7-9, the J call TRBJ2-1; TRBD1 agrees at 9 bases. CDR3 length equals 14 residues. V lost 5 bases, J lost 5 bases, and 4 bases stayed unmatched. Germline V lookup: CDR1 SEHNR, CDR2 FQNEAQ (reference sequence). Written as DNA, the CDR3 is TGTGCCAGCAGCACAGACAGGGGGGACAATGAGCAGTTCTTC. It encodes CASSTDRGDNEQFF. Together with reference TRBV7-9 and TRBJ2-1, the CDR3 gives the full variable domain: DTGVSQNPRHKITKRGQNVTFRCDPISEHNRLYWYRQTLGQGPEFLTYFQNEAQLEKSRLLSDRFSAERPKGSFSTLEIQRTEQGDSAMYLCASSTDRGDNEQFFGPGTRLTVL.

The V and J genes are TRBV19 and TRBJ2-1; 11 bases are a match to TRBD1. V shed 5 bases and J 3 bases; nucleotides not matched to a gene: 6. The length of the CDR3 is 16 residues. In germline, CDR1 is LNHDA, CDR2 SQIVND (reference sequence). The DNA for the CDR3 is TGTGCCAGTAGTCAAAGGACAGGGGGCTTCTACAATGAGCAGTTCTTC. It translates to CASSQRTGGFYNEQFF.

The chain couples TRBV29-1 to TRBJ2-3; 11 positions agree with TRBD1. The trim removed 8 bases at V and 5 bases at J, leaving 9 bases unmatched. CDR1 SQVTM and CDR2 ANQGSEA come from the germline V gene. This CDR3 comprises 14 residues. CDR3 loop: CSTKDRGLGDTQYF. The CDR3 region has the DNA TGCAGCACCAAGGACAGGGGGCTTGGAGATACGCAGTATTTT.

The chain combines TRBV7-2 with TRBJ2-1; a weak D match, TRBD1 (6 bases). Germline V lookup: CDR1 SGHTA, CDR2 FQGNSA. V lost 7 bases and J lost 2, with 15 bases in between. The CDR3 is 15 amino acids. The CDR3, as DNA: TGTGCCAGCATCCCACAGGGTTCGACCTACAATGAGCAGTTCTTC. Its translation: CASIPQGSTYNEQFF.

The V and J genes are TRBV15 and TRBJ2-1; 9 bases fit TRBD2. This CDR3 region has 18 residues. Looked up from germline, CDR1 is LNHNV and CDR2 is YYDKDF (reference sequence). J gave up 5 bases and V 5 bases, and 16 bases lay outside the gene matches. CDR3 in amino acids: CATSQRRAGTSINNEQFF. Here the CDR3 DNA reads TGTGCCACCAGCCAAAGAAGAGCCGGGACTAGCATTAACAATGAGCAGTTCTTC. The full variable domain, rest sourced from reference TRBV15 and TRBJ2-1, is DAMVIQNPRYQVTQFGKPVTLSCSQTLNHNVMYWYQQKSSQAPKLLFHYYDKDFNNEADTPDNFQSRRPNTSFCFLDIRSPGLGDTAMYLCATSQRRAGTSINNEQFFGPGTRLTVL.

The chain links TRBV7-9 to TRBJ1-6, with 9 bases lining up with TRBD1. The CDR3 length is 17 residues. The V segment lost 4 bases and the J segment 5 bases; nucleotides outside the gene matches: 9. Germline lookup yields CDR1 SEHNR and CDR2 FQNEAQ (reference sequence). CDR3 bases: TGTGCCAGCAGCTCGACGTTCGGGACAGGGAATAATTCACCCCTCCACTTT. It specifies CASSSTFGTGNNSPLHF.

The rearrangement uses TRBV6-1 and TRBJ1-5; D ambiguous. The ends were cut back, 5 bases at V and 6 bases at J, with 8 bases in the middle. CDR1 and CDR2 (germline): MNHNS, SASEGT. The CDR3 contains 12 residues. The CDR3 loop is CASSLSVQPQHF. The DNA of the CDR3 is TGTGCCAGCAGTTTATCAGTTCAGCCCCAGCATTTT.